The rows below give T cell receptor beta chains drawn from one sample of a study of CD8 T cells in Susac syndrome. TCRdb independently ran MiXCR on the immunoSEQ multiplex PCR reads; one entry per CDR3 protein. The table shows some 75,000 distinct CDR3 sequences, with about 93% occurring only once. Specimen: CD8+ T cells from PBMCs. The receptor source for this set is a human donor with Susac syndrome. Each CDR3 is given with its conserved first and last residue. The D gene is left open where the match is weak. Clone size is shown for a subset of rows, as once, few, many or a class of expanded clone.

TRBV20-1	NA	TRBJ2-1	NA	TGCAGTGCTCTGACAGGTAATGAGCAGTTCTTC	CSALTGNEQFF
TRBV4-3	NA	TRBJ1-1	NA	TGCGCCAGCAGCCAAGAAGGGTACGTGAACACTGAAGCTTTCTTT	CASSQEGYVNTEAFF
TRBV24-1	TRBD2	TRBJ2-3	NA	TGTGCCACCAGTGGCCCTAGCGGGAGAACAGATACGCAGTATTTT	CATSGPSGRTDTQYF
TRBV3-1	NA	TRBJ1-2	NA	TGTGCCAGCAGCCACCCCGGGGGGATAGATAACTATGGCTACACCTTC	CASSHPGGIDNYGYTF
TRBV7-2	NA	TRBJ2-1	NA	TGTGCCAGCAGCCCCGCCCCACGAGGGGACAATGAGCAGTTCTTC	CASSPAPRGDNEQFF
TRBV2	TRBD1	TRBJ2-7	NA	TGTGCCAGCAGGGCCGGGACAGGGGGTTACGAGCAGTACTTC	CASRAGTGGYEQYF
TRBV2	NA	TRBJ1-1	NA	TGTGCCAGCAGTGATGCTCTGAACACTGAAGCTTTCTTT	CASSDALNTEAFF
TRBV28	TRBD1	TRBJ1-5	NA	TGTGCCAGCAGGAGACAGGGTGATCAGCCCCAGCATTTT	CASRRQGDQPQHF
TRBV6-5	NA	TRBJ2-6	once	TGTGCCAGCAGTTACGGACAGCGGGGCAACGTCCTGACTTTC	CASSYGQRGNVLTF
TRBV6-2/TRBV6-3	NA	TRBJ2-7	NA	TGTGCCAGCAGTTACAATGCCGGGCAAGCTTACGAGCAGTACTTC	CASSYNAGQAYEQYF
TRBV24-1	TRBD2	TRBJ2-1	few	TGTGCCACCAGTGAGACTAGCGGGAGGGAGCAGTTCTTC	CATSETSGREQFF
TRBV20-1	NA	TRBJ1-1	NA	TGCAGTGCTAGAGATTTGATTCGGGGTTTAGACACTGAAGCTTTCTTT	CSARDLIRGLDTEAFF
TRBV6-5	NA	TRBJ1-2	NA	TGTGCCAGCAGTTACGGAGCTGGAGGGGGCTACACCTTC	CASSYGAGGGYTF
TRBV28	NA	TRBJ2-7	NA	TGTGCCAGCAGTTTCCGGGGTCCCAACGAGCAGTACTTC	CASSFRGPNEQYF
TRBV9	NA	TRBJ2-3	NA	TGTGCCAGCAGCGTAGGGGGTTTAAATACGCAGTATTTT	CASSVGGLNTQYF
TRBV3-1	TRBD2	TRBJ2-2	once	TGTGCCAGCAGCCGTCTAGCGGACACCGGGGAGCTGTTTTTT	CASSRLADTGELFF
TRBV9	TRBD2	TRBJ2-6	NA	TGTGCCAGCTCGGCTACGGGGGGGCCTGGGGCCAACGTCCTGACTTTC	CASSATGGPGANVLTF
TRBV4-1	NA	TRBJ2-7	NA	TGCGCCAGCAGCCAATCTCCGGGACCATCCTACGAGCAGTACTTC	CASSQSPGPSYEQYF
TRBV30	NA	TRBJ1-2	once	TGTGCCTGGAGCGACTTCACGGGCTATGGCTACACCTTC	CAWSDFTGYGYTF
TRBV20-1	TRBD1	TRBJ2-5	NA	TGCAGTGCAAAACAGGGGGCCGGGGAGACCCAGTACTTC	CSAKQGAGETQYF
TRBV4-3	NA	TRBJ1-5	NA	TGCGCCAGCAGCCAAGGACCCTCCTCGGCCCAGCCCCAGCATTTT	CASSQGPSSAQPQHF
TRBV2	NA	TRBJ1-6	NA	TGTGCCAGCAGTATAAATCCAGCGATCTATAATTCACCCCTCCACTTT	CASSINPAIYNSPLHF
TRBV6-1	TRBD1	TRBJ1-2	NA	TGTGCCAGCAGCCCTTCAGGGGGGCCGGGAGACTATGGCTACACCTTC	CASSPSGGPGDYGYTF
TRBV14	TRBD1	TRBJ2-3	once	TGTGCCAGCACTTCCGGACAGGGAATTCATACGCAGTATTTT	CASTSGQGIHTQYF
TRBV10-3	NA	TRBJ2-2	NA	TGTGCCATCACTGCCCAGACAGCCGGGGAGCTGTTTTTT	CAITAQTAGELFF
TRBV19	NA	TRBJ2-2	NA	TGTGCCAGTAGTATATTCGGGCGAATCTTAGAGACCGGGGACACCGGGGAGCTGTTTTTT	CASSIFGRILETGDTGELFF
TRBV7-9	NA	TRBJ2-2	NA	TGTGCCAGCAGCTTAGCCCCGGGACTCCAAATCCCCGGGGAGCTGTTTTTT	CASSLAPGLQIPGELFF
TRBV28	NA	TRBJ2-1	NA	TGTGCCAGCCAACGGTGGGATGAGCAGTTCTTC	CASQRWDEQFF
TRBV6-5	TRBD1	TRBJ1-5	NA	TGTGCCAGCAGTTACTTCAGGGGGGAGCCCCAGCATTTT	CASSYFRGEPQHF
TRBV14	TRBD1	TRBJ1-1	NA	TGTGCCAGCAGCCAGTGGACAGGGCGGAACACTGAAGCTTTCTTT	CASSQWTGRNTEAFF
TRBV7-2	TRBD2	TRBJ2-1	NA	TGTGCCAGCAGCCTGACGACTAGCTCTTTAAATGAGCAGTTCTTC	CASSLTTSSLNEQFF
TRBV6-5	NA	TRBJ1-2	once	TGTGCCAGCAGTTACGGGCCGAACTATGGCTACACCTTC	CASSYGPNYGYTF